This T cell receptor beta chain originates from a study of cytomegalovirus exposure and HLA in healthy donors. Deletions cut 2 bases from V and 9 bases from J, with 14 bases between. CDR3 size: 14 residues. Germline V gene sequence: CDR1 MDHEN, CDR2 SYDVKM. The PCR was carried out with 60 Vbeta primers and 13 Jbeta primers. Using immunoSEQ multiplex PCR, the repertoire was profiled, and TCRdb retains in-frame clones only, with some absent. Of approximately 170,000 clones in the sample, roughly 79% were seen once. Findings and caveats of the study: Later analysis suggested most CMV-associated TCR beta chains were HLA-restricted.

In regard to this clone: Its specificity is unknown.

The clonotype comes from a man in his forties in good health and CMV-seronegative. The sample comprised PBMCs. The chain carries TRBV28 and TRBJ2-1; D is ambiguous. DNA of the CDR3: TGTGCCAGCAGTTTACCCCTCGCGGCAAGTGAGCAGTTCTTC. Translating it yields CASSLPLAASEQFF.